A selection of T cell receptor beta chains follows, all from one sample in a study of blood T cells in healthy people across ages. In TCRdb, the 5' RACE reads were re-called with MiXCR into one record per CDR3 protein. The data show some 1.7 million distinct CDR3 sequences, roughly 28% seen once. Sequenced input: blood. These receptors all stem from a woman aged 25 to 39 in good health. The CDR3 runs from the conserved cysteine through the conserved F or W. The D gene is left open where the match is weak. Clone size is not always given. Where it is, it says once, few, many or a class for expanded clones.

d_gene	j_gene	v_gene	abundance	CDR3nt	CDR3aa
TRBD2	TRBJ2-1	TRBV24-1	few	TGTGCAACCAGTGTACAAGCGGGGAACTACAATGAGCAGTTCTTC	CATSVQAGNYNEQFF
TRBD2	TRBJ2-1	TRBV5-1	many	TGCGCCAGCAGCTTGGAACAGGCGGGGGATGAGCAGTTCTTC	CASSLEQAGDEQFF
TRBD2	TRBJ2-1	TRBV30	few	TGTGCCTGGAGTGTACAAACGGGGGGGCTCGATGAGCAGTTCTTC	CAWSVQTGGLDEQFF
TRBD2	TRBJ2-1	TRBV20-1	few	TGCAGTTCTAGCGGGGGGGTCGATGAGCAGTTCTTC	CSSSGGVDEQFF
TRBD1	TRBJ1-1	TRBV3-1	.	TGTGCCAGCAGGACAGGGGGAATGGACACTGAAGCTTTCTTT	CASRTGGMDTEAFF
TRBD2	TRBJ2-1	TRBV15	.	TGTGCCACCAGCAGAGGTCGGGGGGGCCGCTACAATGAGCAGTTCTTC	CATSRGRGGRYNEQFF
.	TRBJ2-5	TRBV5-1	many	TGTGCCAGCAGCTTAGCGTCGGGGGAAGAGACCCAGTACTTC	CASSLASGEETQYF
.	TRBJ2-7	TRBV28	few	TGTGCCAGCAGTTCCCCGGGGGGCGATGATTACGAGCAGTACTTC	CASSSPGGDDYEQYF
TRBD1	TRBJ2-7	TRBV13	.	TGTGCCAGCAGCACCGGGACAGGGTCCTACGGGCAGTACTTC	CASSTGTGSYGQYF
.	TRBJ1-5	TRBV12-3/TRBV12-4	few	TGTGCCAGCCTGGCGGGTGGTGGTCAGCCCCAGCATTTT	CASLAGGGQPQHF
.	TRBJ2-1	TRBV29-1	few	TGCAGCGTTGATTCCAGGCTAGCGACCTACAATGAGTTCTTC	CSVDSRLATYNEFF
.	TRBJ2-2	TRBV7-2	.	TGTGCCAGCAGCTTAGTAACAAGCGGGGAGCTGTTTTTT	CASSLVTSGELFF
.	TRBJ2-5	TRBV27	few	TGTGCCAGCAGTGCACCTTCCAGGGGATCGGCGACCCAGTACTTC	CASSAPSRGSATQYF
.	TRBJ1-2	TRBV3-1	once	TGTGCCAGCAGCCCTCCTCGGTTGACGAGCTATGGCTACACCTTC	CASSPPRLTSYGYTF
.	TRBJ1-2	TRBV2	.	TGTGCCAGCAGTGAAGAGAGGGGAACTAACTATGGCTACACCTTC	CASSEERGTNYGYTF
.	TRBJ2-5	TRBV7-9	few	TGTGCCAGCAGCGACCTCGCCCATTCGCAAGAGACCCAGTACTTC	CASSDLAHSQETQYF
.	TRBJ2-7	TRBV11-2	.	TGTGCCAGCAGCTTAGATGCCGTATACTCCTACGAGCAGTACTTC	CASSLDAVYSYEQYF
.	TRBJ1-6	TRBV6-1	.	TGTGCCAGCAGACCACCGGGACAAAAAATTGGGACCTCCTATAATTCACCCCTCCACTTT	CASRPPGQKIGTSYNSPLHF
TRBD2	TRBJ2-5	TRBV5-1	.	TGCGCCAGCAGCCTTCAGGGACTAGCGGCTCAAGAGACCCAGTACTTC	CASSLQGLAAQETQYF
TRBD1	TRBJ1-5	TRBV10-3	few	TGTGCCATCAGTGCAGGACAGGGGGCGGACCAGCCCCAGCATTTT	CAISAGQGADQPQHF
.	TRBJ2-7	TRBV6-5	few	TGTGCCAGCAGTTACAACGGGAACCAAGATTTAAAACGGTACTTC	CASSYNGNQDLKRYF
TRBD2	TRBJ2-1	TRBV10-3	.	TGTGCCATCAGTGGCGGGACTAGGAGCGATGAGCAGTTCTTC	CAISGGTRSDEQFF
.	TRBJ2-7	TRBV28	few	TGTGCCAGCAGTCACCCGGCGGCATACGAGCAGTACTTC	CASSHPAAYEQYF
TRBD2	TRBJ2-1	TRBV9	.	TGTGCCAGCAGCGAGGCGGGGGGGCCATTGGCTGAGCAGTTCTTC	CASSEAGGPLAEQFF